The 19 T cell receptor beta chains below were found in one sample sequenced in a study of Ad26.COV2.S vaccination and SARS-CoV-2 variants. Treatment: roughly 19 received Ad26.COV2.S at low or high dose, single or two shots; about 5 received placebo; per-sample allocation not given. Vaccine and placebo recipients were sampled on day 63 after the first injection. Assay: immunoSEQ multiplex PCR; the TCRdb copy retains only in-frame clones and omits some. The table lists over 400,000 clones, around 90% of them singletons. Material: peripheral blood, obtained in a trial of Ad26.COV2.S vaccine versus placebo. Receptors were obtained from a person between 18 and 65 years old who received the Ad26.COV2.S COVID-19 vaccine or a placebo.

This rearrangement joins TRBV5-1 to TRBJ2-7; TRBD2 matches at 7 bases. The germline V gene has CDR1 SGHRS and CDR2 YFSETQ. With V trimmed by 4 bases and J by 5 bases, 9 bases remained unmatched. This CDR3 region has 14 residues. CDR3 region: CASSDQREIHEQYF. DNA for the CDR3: TGCGCCAGCAGCGACCAGCGGGAAATCCACGAGCAGTACTTC. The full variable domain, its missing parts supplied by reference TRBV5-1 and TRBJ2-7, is KAGVTQTPRYLIKTRGQQVTLSCSPISGHRSVSWYQQTPGQGLQFLFEYFSETQRNKGNFPGRFSGRQFSNSRSEMNVSTLELGDSALYLCASSDQREIHEQYFGPGTRLTVT.

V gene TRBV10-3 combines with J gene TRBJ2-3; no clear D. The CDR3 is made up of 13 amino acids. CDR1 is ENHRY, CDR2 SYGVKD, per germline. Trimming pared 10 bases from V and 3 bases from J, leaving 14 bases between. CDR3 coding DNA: TGTGCCACCAACTTCGGGCCGACAGATACGCAGTATTTT. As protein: CATNFGPTDTQYF.

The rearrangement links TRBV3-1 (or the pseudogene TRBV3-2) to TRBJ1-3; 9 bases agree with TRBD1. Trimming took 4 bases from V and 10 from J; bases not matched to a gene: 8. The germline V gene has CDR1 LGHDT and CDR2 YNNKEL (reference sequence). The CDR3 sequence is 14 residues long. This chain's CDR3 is CASSPRDREKTIYF. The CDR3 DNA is TGTGCCAGCAGCCCCCGGGACAGGGAAAAGACCATATATTTT.

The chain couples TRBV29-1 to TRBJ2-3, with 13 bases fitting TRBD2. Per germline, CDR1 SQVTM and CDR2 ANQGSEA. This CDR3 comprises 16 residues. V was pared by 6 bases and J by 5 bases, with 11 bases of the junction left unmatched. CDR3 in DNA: TGCAGCGTCCGTGGGAGGACTAGCGGGAGTAGAGATACGCAGTATTTT. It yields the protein CSVRGRTSGSRDTQYF.

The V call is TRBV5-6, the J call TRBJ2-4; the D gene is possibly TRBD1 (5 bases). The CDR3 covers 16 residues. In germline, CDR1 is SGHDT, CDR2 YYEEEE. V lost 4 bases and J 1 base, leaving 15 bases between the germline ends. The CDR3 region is CASSPAGFRAKNIQYF. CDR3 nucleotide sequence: TGTGCCAGCAGCCCCGCAGGGTTCAGGGCCAAAAACATTCAGTACTTC.

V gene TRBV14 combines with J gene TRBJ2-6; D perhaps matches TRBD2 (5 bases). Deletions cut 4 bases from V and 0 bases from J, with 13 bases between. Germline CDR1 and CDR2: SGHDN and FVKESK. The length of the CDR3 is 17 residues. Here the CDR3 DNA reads TGTGCCAGCAGCCCTTTCGTCGGGGACTCTGGGGCCAACGTCCTGACTTTC. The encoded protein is CASSPFVGDSGANVLTF.

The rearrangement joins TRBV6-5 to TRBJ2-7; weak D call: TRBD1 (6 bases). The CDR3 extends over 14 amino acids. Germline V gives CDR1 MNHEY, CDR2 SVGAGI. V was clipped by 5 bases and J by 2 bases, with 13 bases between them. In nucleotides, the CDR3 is TGTGCCAGCAGTAACCTACAGGGAGCCTACGAGCAGTACTTC. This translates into CASSNLQGAYEQYF.

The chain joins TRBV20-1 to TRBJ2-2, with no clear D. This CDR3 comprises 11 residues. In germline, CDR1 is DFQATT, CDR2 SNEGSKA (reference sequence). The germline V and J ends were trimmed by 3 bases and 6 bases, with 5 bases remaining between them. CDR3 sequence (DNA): TGCAGTGCTAGGGCCGCCGGGGAGCTGTTTTTT. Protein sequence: CSARAAGELFF.

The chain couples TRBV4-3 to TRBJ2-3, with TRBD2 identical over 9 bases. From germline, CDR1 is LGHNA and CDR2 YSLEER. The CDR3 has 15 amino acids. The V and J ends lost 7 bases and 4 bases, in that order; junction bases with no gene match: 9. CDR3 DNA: TGCGCCAGCAAGGCGCGGGAGGGCGGCCCAGATACGCAGTATTTT. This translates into CASKAREGGPDTQYF.

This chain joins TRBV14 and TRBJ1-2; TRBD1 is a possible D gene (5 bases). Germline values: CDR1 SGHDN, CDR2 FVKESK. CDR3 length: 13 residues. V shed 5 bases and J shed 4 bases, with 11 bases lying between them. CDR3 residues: CASSVGTVYGYTF. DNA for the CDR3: TGTGCCAGCAGCGTCGGGACCGTCTATGGCTACACCTTC. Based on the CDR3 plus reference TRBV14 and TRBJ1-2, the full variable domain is EAGVTQFPSHSVIEKGQTVTLRCDPISGHDNLYWYRRVMGKEIKFLLHFVKESKQDESGMPNNRFLAERTGGTYSTLKVQPAELEDSGVYFCASSVGTVYGYTFGSGTRLTVV.

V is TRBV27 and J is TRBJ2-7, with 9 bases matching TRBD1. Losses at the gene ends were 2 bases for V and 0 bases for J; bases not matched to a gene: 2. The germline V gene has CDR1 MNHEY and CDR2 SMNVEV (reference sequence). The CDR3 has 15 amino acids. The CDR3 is CASSLRQGGSYEQYF. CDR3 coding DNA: TGTGCCAGCAGTTTACGACAGGGGGGCTCCTACGAGCAGTACTTC.

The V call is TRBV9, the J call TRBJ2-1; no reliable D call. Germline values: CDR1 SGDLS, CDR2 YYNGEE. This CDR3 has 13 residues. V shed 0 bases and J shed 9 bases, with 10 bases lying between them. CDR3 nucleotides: TGTGCCAGCAGCGTAGTCTCGGTGGGTGAGCAGTTCTTC. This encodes CASSVVSVGEQFF. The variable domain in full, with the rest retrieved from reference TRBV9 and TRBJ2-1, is DSGVTQTPKHLITATGQRVTLRCSPRSGDLSVYWYQQSLDQGLQFLIQYYNGEERAKGNILERFSAQQFPDLHSELNLSSLELGDSALYFCASSVVSVGEQFFGPGTRLTVL.

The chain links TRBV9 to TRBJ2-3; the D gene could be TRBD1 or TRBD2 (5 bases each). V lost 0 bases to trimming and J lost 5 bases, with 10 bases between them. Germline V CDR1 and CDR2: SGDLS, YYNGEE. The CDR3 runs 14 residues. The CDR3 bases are TGTGCCAGCAGCGTAGGGGGAGACAGAGATACGCAGTATTTT. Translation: CASSVGGDRDTQYF.

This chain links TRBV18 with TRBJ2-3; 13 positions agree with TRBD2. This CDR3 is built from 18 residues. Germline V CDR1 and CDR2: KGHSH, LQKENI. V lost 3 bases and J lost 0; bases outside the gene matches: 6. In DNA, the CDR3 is TGTGCCAGCTCACCCAGGACTAGCGGGAGTAGAAGCACAGATACGCAGTATTTT. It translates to CASSPRTSGSRSTDTQYF. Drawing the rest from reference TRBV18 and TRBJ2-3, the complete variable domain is NAGVMQNPRHLVRRRGQEARLRCSPMKGHSHVYWYRQLPEEGLKFMVYLQKENIIDESGMPKERFSAEFPKEGPSILRIQQVVRGDSAAYFCASSPRTSGSRSTDTQYFGPGTRLTVL.

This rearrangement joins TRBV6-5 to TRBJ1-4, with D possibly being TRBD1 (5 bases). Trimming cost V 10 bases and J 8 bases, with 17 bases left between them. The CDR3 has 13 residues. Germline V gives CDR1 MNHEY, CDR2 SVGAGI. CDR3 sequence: CATGRGSFEKLFF. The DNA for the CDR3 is TGTGCCACCGGACGGGGGAGTTTCGAAAAACTGTTTTTT.

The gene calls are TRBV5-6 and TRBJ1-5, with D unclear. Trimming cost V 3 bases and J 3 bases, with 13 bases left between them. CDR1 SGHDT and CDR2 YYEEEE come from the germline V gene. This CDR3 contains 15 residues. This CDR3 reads CASSSGSFVNQPQHF. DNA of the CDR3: TGTGCCAGCAGCTCGGGCAGTTTTGTCAATCAGCCCCAGCATTTT.

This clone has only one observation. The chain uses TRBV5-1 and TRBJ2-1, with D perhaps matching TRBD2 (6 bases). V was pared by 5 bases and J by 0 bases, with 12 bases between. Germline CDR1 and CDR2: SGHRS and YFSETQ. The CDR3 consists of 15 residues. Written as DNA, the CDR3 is TGCGCCAGCAGGATGGACGGGAGCTCCTACAATGAGCAGTTCTTC. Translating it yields CASRMDGSSYNEQFF.

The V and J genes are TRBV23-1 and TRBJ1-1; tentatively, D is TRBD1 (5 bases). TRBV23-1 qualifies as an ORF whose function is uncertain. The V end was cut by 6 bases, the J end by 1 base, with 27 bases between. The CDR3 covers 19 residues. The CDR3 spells CASRERQYSQGERNTEAFF. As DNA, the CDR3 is TGCGCCAGCAGGGAAAGACAGTATTCTCAAGGGGAACGGAACACTGAAGCTTTCTTT.

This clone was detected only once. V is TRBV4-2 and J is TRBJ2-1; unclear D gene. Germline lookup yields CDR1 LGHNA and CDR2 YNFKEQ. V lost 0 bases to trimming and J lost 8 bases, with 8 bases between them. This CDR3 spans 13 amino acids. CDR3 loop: CASSQDISDEQFF. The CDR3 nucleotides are TGTGCCAGCAGCCAAGATATAAGCGATGAGCAGTTCTTC.